This TCR beta chain was observed in a study of T-cell reconstitution after alpha-beta-depleted transplantation in children. Study-level results: Reportedly, alpha-beta T cells present about two months post-transplant originated from several hundred expanded clones of graft origin.

The CDR3 is made up of 15 amino acids. V lost 5 bases and J 1 base, leaving 12 bases between the germline ends. Germline assignment: CDR1 MNHNS and CDR2 SASEGT. This clonotype has a handful of counts. Its specificity is unknown. The TCRbeta library incorporated unique molecular identifiers. From the PCR reads, TCRdb called clonotypes with MiXCR, one entry per CDR3 protein. Among 750,000 to 950,000 distinct CDR3 sequences, approximately 15% were seen once, and the ten largest hold about 4.6%. The chain has TRBV6-1 and TRBJ1-3; D may be TRBD1 (5 bases). The source material was PBMCs, mostly from graft donor cells, sampled 360 days after TCRalphabeta/CD19-depleted stem cell transplant. The clonotype was recovered from a male patient younger than 18 who had a stem cell transplant for acute lymphoblastic leukemia, so the T cells may come from the graft donor. CDR3 nucleotide sequence: TGTGCCAGCAGTCAATCGCGACAGTCTGGAAACACCATATATTTT. Protein product: CASSQSRQSGNTIYF.